The 8 T cell receptor beta chains reported below all come from one sample, sequenced in a study of cytomegalovirus exposure and HLA in healthy donors. This table comes from immunoSEQ multiplex PCR, and its TCRdb copy is limited to in-frame clones, with some not included. The sample consists of 170,000 or so clones, around 81% of them appearing once. The sequenced sample was PBMCs. The receptor source for this set is a young woman in good health and CMV-seropositive.

This sequence joins TRBV5-1 and TRBJ2-7; the D gene is possibly TRBD1 (5 bases). This CDR3 contains 15 residues. CDR1 and CDR2 (germline): SGHRS, YFSETQ. V lost 0 bases and J 2 bases, leaving 12 bases between the germline ends. CDR3 region: CASSLAGYGTYEQYF. The CDR3 bases are TGCGCCAGCAGCTTGGCAGGGTATGGAACCTACGAGCAGTACTTC.

This clone was seen a few times. The chain carries TRBV20-1 and TRBJ1-2, with D possibly matching TRBD1 (5 bases). CDR3 length equals 10 residues. V was pared by 6 bases and J by 13 bases, with 15 bases between. Germline V gene lookup returns CDR1 DFQATT and CDR2 SNEGSKA (reference sequence). The CDR3 DNA reads TGCAGTGCGAGAAGGGGTGGGTCCACCTTC. Its protein product is CSARRGGSTF.

The chain couples TRBV13 to TRBJ1-1, with 8 bases identical to TRBD1. CDR3 length equals 14 residues. V shed 4 bases and J 7 bases; nucleotides not matched to a gene: 8. Germline assignment: CDR1 PRHDT and CDR2 FYEKMQ (reference sequence). DNA for the CDR3: TGTGCCAGCAGCTACCGGACAGGGCTCAATGAAGCTTTCTTT. Its protein is CASSYRTGLNEAFF. Full variable domain (missing parts from reference TRBV13 and TRBJ1-1): AAGVIQSPRHLIKEKRETATLKCYPIPRHDTVYWYQQGPGQDPQFLISFYEKMQSDKGSIPDRFSAQQFSDYHSELNMSSLELGDSALYFCASSYRTGLNEAFFGQGTRLTVV.

The CDR3 DNA sequence: TGTGCCTCCTCGGGGGAGACCCAGTACTTC. This codes for CASSGETQYF. The chain has TRBV11-2 and TRBJ2-5, with D possibly TRBD2 on 5 matching bases. V dropped 11 bases and J dropped 5 bases, with 9 bases sitting between them. CDR3 length equals 10 residues. From germline, CDR1 is SGHAT and CDR2 FQNNGV.

This chain joins TRBV6-5 and TRBJ1-5; weak D call: TRBD1 (5 bases). This CDR3 comprises 13 residues. The V and J ends lost 6 bases and 2 bases respectively, with 8 bases between them. CDR1 is MNHEY, CDR2 SVGAGI, per germline. In DNA, the CDR3 is TGTGCCAGCAGGCCACAGGGCAATCAGCCCCAGCATTTT. This codes for CASRPQGNQPQHF.

The V call is TRBV29-1, the J call TRBJ2-7; TRBD2 is a possible D gene (5 bases). Trimming pared 3 bases from V and 6 bases from J, leaving 12 bases between. This CDR3 is 12 amino acids long. Germline V gene data show CDR1 as SQVTM and CDR2 as ANQGSEA. CDR3 sequence reads: CSVDQEVGEQYF. DNA of the CDR3: TGCAGCGTTGACCAGGAGGTCGGCGAGCAGTACTTC.

J is TRBJ2-6 and V is TRBV5-5, with D maybe TRBD1 (6 bases). This CDR3 region has 14 residues. V shed 3 bases and J shed 4 bases, with 8 bases lying between them. Germline values: CDR1 SGHKS, CDR2 YYEKEE (reference sequence). Here the CDR3 reads CASSYRVGANVLTF. CDR3 bases: TGTGCCAGCAGCTACAGGGTCGGGGCCAACGTCCTGACTTTC.

The rearrangement links TRBV5-1 to TRBJ1-4, with TRBD1 as a possible D gene (6 bases). Germline CDR1 reads SGHRS; CDR2 reads YFSETQ. Between the trimmed V and J ends, which lost 4 bases and 5 bases, there was a span of 18 bases. The CDR3 sequence is 16 residues long. The chain's CDR3 is CASSQTPRGSNEKLFF. For the CDR3, the DNA is TGCGCCAGCAGCCAAACACCCAGGGGATCGAATGAAAAACTGTTTTTT.